This T cell receptor (beta chain) stems from a study of blood T cell repertoires in COVID-19. Overall study context: The origin of the acute and convalescent COVID-19 samples was the United States, Italy and Spain.

Original handling: Amplification from reference gene primers served as the basis for estimated nucleated cell counts. Some clones are missing from TCRdb's copy, which holds only in-frame ones; the method was immunoSEQ multiplex PCR. Clone size and V and J calls were adopted from that table, with D and trimming inferred from the DNA. The sample yields 100,000 or so clones, 85% to 95% seen once. V was shortened by 4 bases and J by 2 bases, with 9 bases between the two germline ends. The CDR3 sequence is 13 residues long. Looked up from germline, CDR1 is GTSNPN and CDR2 is SVGIG (reference sequence). This TCR was recovered from a woman aged 60-75 years with active COVID-19. The chain uses TRBV30 and TRBJ1-5, with a possible D match to TRBD1 (6 bases). The sample was peripheral blood. The CDR3: CAWTRGGNQPQHF. DNA of the CDR3: TGTGCCTGGACCAGGGGCGGCAATCAGCCCCAGCATTTT. The entire variable domain, with the rest obtained from reference TRBV30 and TRBJ1-5, is as follows: SQTIHQWPATLVQPVGSPLSLECTVEGTSNPNLYWYRQAAGRGLQLLFYSVGIGQISSEVPQNLSASRPQDRQFILSSKKLLLSDSGFYLCAWTRGGNQPQHFGDGTRLSIL.